Listed here are 7 T cell receptor beta chains from one sample, sequenced in a study of blood T cell repertoires in COVID-19. TCRdb's table, derived via immunoSEQ multiplex PCR, lists solely in-frame clones and lacks some. In the table there are about 150,000 clones, 84% of which are singletons. Sequenced: PBMCs or T cells enriched from blood (not recorded which). The receptors stem from a woman aged 45-65 years with acute COVID-19.

This chain links TRBV7-9 with TRBJ1-3; D unresolved. Germline V CDR1 and CDR2: SEHNR, FQNEAQ (reference sequence). V was trimmed by 10 bases and J by 7 bases, leaving 8 bases between them. This CDR3 comprises 10 residues. The CDR3 sequence: CATSFNTIYF. In nucleotides, the CDR3 is TGTGCCACCTCTTTCAACACCATATATTTT.

The genes are TRBV4-2 and TRBJ1-1, with a tentative D call TRBD1 (6 bases). This CDR3 has 17 residues. V was pared by 0 bases and J by 4 bases, with 18 bases between. Germline V gives CDR1 LGHNA, CDR2 YNFKEQ. The CDR3 reads CASSQEGGLAGFTEAFF. The DNA for the CDR3 is TGTGCCAGCAGCCAAGAGGGGGGGCTGGCAGGGTTCACTGAAGCTTTCTTT.

In nucleotides, the CDR3 is TGTGCCAGCAGTTCCCAGGGGGTTATTGTTGGCACTGAAGCTTTCTTT. This sequence encodes CASSSQGVIVGTEAFF. This rearrangement joins TRBV7-2 to TRBJ1-1; 7 nucleotides match TRBD1. The V and J ends lost 6 bases and 4 bases, in that order; junction bases with no gene match: 14. Germline V gene lookup returns CDR1 SGHTA and CDR2 FQGNSA. This CDR3 is 16 amino acids long.

This rearrangement joins TRBV5-1 to TRBJ2-3; a possible D gene is TRBD1 (6 bases). Per the germline V gene, CDR1 is SGHRS and CDR2 is YFSETQ. V shed 2 bases and J shed 4 bases, with 17 bases lying between them. The CDR3 runs to 16 residues. The CDR3 DNA follows: TGCGCCAGCAGCTTACAGGGCGGGTTATCGGCAGATACGCAGTATTTT. Encoded protein: CASSLQGGLSADTQYF. The complete variable domain, with remaining parts taken from reference TRBV5-1 and TRBJ2-3, reads KAGVTQTPRYLIKTRGQQVTLSCSPISGHRSVSWYQQTPGQGLQFLFEYFSETQRNKGNFPGRFSGRQFSNSRSEMNVSTLELGDSALYLCASSLQGGLSADTQYFGPGTRLTVL.

The chain recombines TRBV6-5 with TRBJ1-5, with D possibly being TRBD1 (5 bases). Germline assignment: CDR1 MNHEY and CDR2 SVGAGI. The CDR3 totals 15 residues. V gave up 5 bases and J gave up 1 base, with 12 bases separating them. CDR3 DNA sequence: TGTGCCAGCAGTACCGGGGGGACCAGCAATCAGCCCCAGCATTTT. Translating gives CASSTGGTSNQPQHF.

The rearrangement links TRBV27 to TRBJ2-6; D may be TRBD1 (6 bases). V was clipped by 5 bases and J by 0 bases, with 14 bases between them. CDR1 and CDR2 (germline): MNHEY, SMNVEV (reference sequence). This CDR3 comprises 17 residues. The CDR3 nucleotides are TGTGCCAGCAGTCATACGACAGGTTCCTCTGGGGCCAACGTCCTGACTTTC. This encodes CASSHTTGSSGANVLTF.

There are a few counts of this clone. The chain uses TRBV15 and TRBJ1-5; D is uncertain. V was cut by 0 bases and J by 0 bases, with 18 bases left in between. The CDR3 is 19 residues long. Germline V gene data show CDR1 as LNHNV and CDR2 as YYDKDF (reference sequence). The CDR3 spells CATSRDSALLENSNQPQHF. Written as DNA, the CDR3 is TGTGCCACCAGCAGAGATTCTGCCCTCTTAGAAAATAGCAATCAGCCCCAGCATTTT.